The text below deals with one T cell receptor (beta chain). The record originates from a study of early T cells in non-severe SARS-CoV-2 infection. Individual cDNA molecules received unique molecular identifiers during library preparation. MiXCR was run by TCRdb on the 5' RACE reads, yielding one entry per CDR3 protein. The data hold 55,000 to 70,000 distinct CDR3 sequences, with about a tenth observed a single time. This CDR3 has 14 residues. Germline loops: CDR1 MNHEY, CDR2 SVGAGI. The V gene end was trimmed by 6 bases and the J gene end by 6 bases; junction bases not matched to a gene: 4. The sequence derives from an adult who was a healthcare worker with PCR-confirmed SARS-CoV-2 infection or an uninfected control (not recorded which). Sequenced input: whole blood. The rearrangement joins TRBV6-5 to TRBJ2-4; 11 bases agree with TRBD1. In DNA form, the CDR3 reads TGTGCCAGCAGCGCGGGACAGGGGGGAAACATTCAGTACTTC. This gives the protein CASSAGQGGNIQYF.